This T cell receptor (beta chain) was sequenced during a study of blood T cell repertoires in COVID-19. V was pared by 2 bases and J by 4 bases, with 8 bases between. Germline CDR1 is MNHEY and CDR2 is SVGEGT. The CDR3 consists of 13 residues. Authors' methods: Nucleated cell counts were estimated from reference gene primer amplification. Data came from immunoSEQ multiplex PCR; TCRdb stores just in-frame clones and leaves some out. V, J and clone size derive from that table, while D and trimming were established from the DNA sequence. The repertoire includes a few hundred thousand clones, roughly 86% of them detected once, and approximately 1% sits in the top ten.

The V gene is TRBV6-2 or TRBV6-3, the J gene TRBJ1-2; no reliable D call. The receptor's source is a woman aged 25 to 39 who had recovered from COVID-19. The sequencing sample was made of PBMCs or T cells enriched from blood (not recorded which). CDR3 in amino acids: CASSYLASYGYTF. DNA of the CDR3: TGTGCCAGCAGTTACCTGGCCTCCTATGGCTACACCTTC.